A selection of T cell receptor beta chains follows, all from one sample in a study of CD8 T cells in ankylosing spondylitis. TCRdb analysed the 5' RACE reads with MiXCR anew, one entry per CDR3 protein. The table records 250,000 to 400,000 distinct CDR3 sequences, under 14% of them present only once. Sequencing was carried out using blood, either unsorted or a sorted T cell fraction (not recorded which). Receptors originate from a female donor with ankylosing spondylitis or in good health (not recorded which). Each CDR3 is given with its conserved first and last residue. The order of the fields is D gene, V gene, J gene, clone size, CDR3 DNA, CDR3 protein. D genes are given only for firm matches. Where a row states a size, it is once, few, many or the class of an expanded clone; other rows omit it.

-	TRBV5-1	TRBJ2-2	many	TGCGCCAGCAGCTTGTCTCTGGCGAACACCGGGGAGCTGTTTTTT	CASSLSLANTGELFF
-	TRBV6-4	TRBJ2-1	many	TGTGCCAGCAGTGAGTCAGCGTCCGAGTCCAATGAGCAGTTCTTC	CASSESASESNEQFF
-	TRBV10-2	TRBJ1-4	many	TGCGCCAGCAGTGAGGGAGGGGCAGCAGGAGAAAAACTGTTTTTT	CASSEGGAAGEKLFF
-	TRBV20-1	TRBJ2-1	-	TGCAGTGCTACCATATTGAATGAGCAGTTCTTC	CSATILNEQFF
-	TRBV7-2	TRBJ2-7	many	TGTGCCAGCAGTCCAACCTTCTACGAGCAGTACTTC	CASSPTFYEQYF
TRBD1	TRBV5-1	TRBJ2-2	many	TGCGCCAGCAGCCCGGGACAGGGGGCATCCGGGGAGCTGTTTTTT	CASSPGQGASGELFF
-	TRBV12-3/TRBV12-4	TRBJ2-1	many	TGTGCCAGCAGTCCGCAAATCCCCCCGCAGTTCTTC	CASSPQIPPQFF
-	TRBV27	TRBJ1-1	many	TGTGCCAGCTTCCGCGGCACTGAAGCTTTCTTT	CASFRGTEAFF
TRBD2	TRBV20-1	TRBJ2-5	-	TGCAGTGCTAGAGTTCTTGCGGGGGTACCGGACCAGTACTTC	CSARVLAGVPDQYF
TRBD2	TRBV5-1	TRBJ2-3	many	TGCGCCAGCAGTTTAGAGCGGGGGGATACGCAGTATTTT	CASSLERGDTQYF
TRBD1	TRBV6-1	TRBJ1-2	-	TGTGCCAGCAGCTCTCTGTCCCGGGACAGGGTTCGAGGCTATGGCTACACCTTC	CASSSLSRDRVRGYGYTF
TRBD1	TRBV7-7	TRBJ2-2	-	TGTGCTAGCAGCTTCCGACAGGGGTGGGACACCGGGGAGCTGTTTTTT	CASSFRQGWDTGELFF
-	TRBV4-3	TRBJ1-2	few	TGCGCCAGCAGCCAAGAAGAACATAACTATGGCTACACCTTC	CASSQEEHNYGYTF
-	TRBV6-2/TRBV6-3	TRBJ2-2	-	TGTGCCAGCAGTTACCCAGGGGACTTCACCGGGGAGCTGTTTTTT	CASSYPGDFTGELFF
TRBD1	TRBV20-1	TRBJ1-1	many	TGCAGTGCTAGAGATCTGCGGTCAGGGGGCACTTGGAACACTGAAGCTTTCTTT	CSARDLRSGGTWNTEAFF
-	TRBV28	TRBJ1-2	-	TGTGCCAGCAGTTTAGATTCGGGGGCGAGCTACACCTTC	CASSLDSGASYTF
-	TRBV7-9	TRBJ2-1	-	TGTGCCAGCAGCTCATCTAGCGAAACCCACAATGAGCAGTTCTTC	CASSSSSETHNEQFF
-	TRBV5-1	TRBJ2-1	many	TGCGCCAGCAGCTTGAGCGTGGGCGGCTACAATGAGCAGTTCTTC	CASSLSVGGYNEQFF
-	TRBV12-3/TRBV12-4	TRBJ1-4	many	TGTGCCAGCAGACCTGACGGGAGTCCTAATGAAAAACTGTTTTTT	CASRPDGSPNEKLFF
-	TRBV7-2	TRBJ2-1	many	TGTGCCAGCAGCTCCTGGAGGAATGAGCAGTTCTTC	CASSSWRNEQFF
TRBD1	TRBV11-2	TRBJ1-4	-	TGTGCCAGCAGCCCTAAGACAGGGGGTAATGAAAAACTGTTTTTT	CASSPKTGGNEKLFF
TRBD2	TRBV7-9	TRBJ2-5	few	TGTGCCAGCAGCTTAAGCGGGGGTCTACAAGAGACCCAGTACTTC	CASSLSGGLQETQYF
-	TRBV25-1	TRBJ1-2	many	TGTGCCAGCAGTGAGGGGCCCTATGGCTACACCTTC	CASSEGPYGYTF
-	TRBV4-3	TRBJ2-1	many	TGCGCCAGCAGCCTGGGCGGAAGCAATGAGCAGTTCTTC	CASSLGGSNEQFF
-	TRBV5-5	TRBJ2-5	many	TGTGCCAGCAGTCATGGTGACCTCCAAGAGACCCAGTACTTC	CASSHGDLQETQYF
-	TRBV12-3/TRBV12-4	TRBJ2-7	-	TGTGCCAGCAGCCTACCCCCCGGGCGCGAGCAGTACTTC	CASSLPPGREQYF
TRBD2	TRBV10-3	TRBJ2-7	many	TGTGCCATCAGTGAGCCGGGACTAGCGGGAGGGCCTCGCGAGCAGTACTTC	CAISEPGLAGGPREQYF
TRBD2	TRBV10-1	TRBJ2-2	few	TGCGCCAGCAGCCTAGCGGGAGGCAGGGGCCCTGGGGAGCTGTTTTTT	CASSLAGGRGPGELFF
TRBD2	TRBV7-9	TRBJ2-1	few	TGTGCCAGCAGCGGCGGGACTAGCGGGATCGAGCAGTTCTTC	CASSGGTSGIEQFF
-	TRBV5-1	TRBJ2-5	many	TGCGCCAGCAGCTATAGATCTGGGGGTGGCCAAGAGACCCAGTACTTC	CASSYRSGGGQETQYF
TRBD1	TRBV5-1	TRBJ2-7	few	TGCGCCAGCAGCACCGGACAGGGGGCGAGCTACGAGCAGTACTTC	CASSTGQGASYEQYF
TRBD2	TRBV5-1	TRBJ2-5	many	TGCGCCAGCAATAGCGGGAAAGAGACCCAGTACTTC	CASNSGKETQYF
-	TRBV7-2	TRBJ2-1	many	TGTGCCAGCAGCTTCCAGGGCTACAATGAGCAGTTCTTC	CASSFQGYNEQFF
TRBD2	TRBV25-1	TRBJ2-7	-	TGTGCCGGCAGTGAGGTAGCGGGAGCTGGCGACGAGCAGTACTTC	CAGSEVAGAGDEQYF
TRBD1	TRBV20-1	TRBJ2-1	many	TGCAGTGCTGGAATCGGACAGGGGAGATACAATGAGCAGTTCTTC	CSAGIGQGRYNEQFF